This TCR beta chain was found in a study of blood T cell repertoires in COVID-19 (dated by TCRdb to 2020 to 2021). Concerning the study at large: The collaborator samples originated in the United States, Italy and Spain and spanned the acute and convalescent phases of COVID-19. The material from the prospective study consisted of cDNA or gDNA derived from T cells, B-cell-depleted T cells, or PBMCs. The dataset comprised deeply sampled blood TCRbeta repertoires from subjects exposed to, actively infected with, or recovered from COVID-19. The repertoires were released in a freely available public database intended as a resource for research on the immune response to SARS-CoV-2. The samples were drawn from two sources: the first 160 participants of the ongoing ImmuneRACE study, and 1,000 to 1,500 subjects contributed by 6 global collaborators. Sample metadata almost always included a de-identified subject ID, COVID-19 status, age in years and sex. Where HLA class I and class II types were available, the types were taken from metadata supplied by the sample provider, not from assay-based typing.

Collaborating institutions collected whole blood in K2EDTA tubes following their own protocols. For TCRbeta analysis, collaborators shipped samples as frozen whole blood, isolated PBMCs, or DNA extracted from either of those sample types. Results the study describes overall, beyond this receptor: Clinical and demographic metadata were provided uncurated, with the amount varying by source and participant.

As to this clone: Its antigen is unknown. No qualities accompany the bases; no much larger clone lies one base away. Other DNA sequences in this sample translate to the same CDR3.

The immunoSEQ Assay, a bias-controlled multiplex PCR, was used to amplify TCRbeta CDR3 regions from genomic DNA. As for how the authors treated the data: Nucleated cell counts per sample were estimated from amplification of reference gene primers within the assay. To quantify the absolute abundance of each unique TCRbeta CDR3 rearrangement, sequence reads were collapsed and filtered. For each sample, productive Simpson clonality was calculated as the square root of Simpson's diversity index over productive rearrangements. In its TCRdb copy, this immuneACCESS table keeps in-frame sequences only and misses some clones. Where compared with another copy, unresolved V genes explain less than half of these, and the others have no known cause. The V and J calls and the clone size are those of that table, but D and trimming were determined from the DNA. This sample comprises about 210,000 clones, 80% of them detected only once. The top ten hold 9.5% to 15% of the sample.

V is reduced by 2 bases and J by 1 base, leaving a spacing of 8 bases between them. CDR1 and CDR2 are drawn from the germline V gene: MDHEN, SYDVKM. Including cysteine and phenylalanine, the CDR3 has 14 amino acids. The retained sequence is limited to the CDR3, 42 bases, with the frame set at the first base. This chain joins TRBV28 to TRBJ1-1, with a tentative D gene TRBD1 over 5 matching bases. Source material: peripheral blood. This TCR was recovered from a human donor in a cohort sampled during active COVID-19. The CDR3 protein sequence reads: CASSLGGENTEAFF. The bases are TGTGCCAGCAGTTTAGGGGGGGAGAACACTGAAGCTTTCTTT.